These T cell receptor beta chains were read from a single sample in a study of cytomegalovirus exposure and HLA in healthy donors. Generated by immunoSEQ multiplex PCR, the TCRdb table keeps only in-frame clones and is missing some. Among 200,000 or so clones, under 95% were seen once, and the ten largest hold 0.85% to 1.2%. Sequencing input: PBMCs. These receptors came from a woman aged 18-30 years in good health and CMV-seronegative. Each CDR3 is given without its conserved first and last residue. A D gene is named only where the DNA matches it firmly.

length | J | D | V | CDR3
10 | TRBJ1-2 | TRBD1 | TRBV29-1 | SVIGTGEGYT
11 | TRBJ2-4 | - | TRBV6-1 | ASSAGGQNIQY
12 | TRBJ1-1 | TRBD1 | TRBV7-8 | ASSFRGLGTEAF
10 | TRBJ2-7 | TRBD1 | TRBV29-1 | SAGQGTHEQY
12 | TRBJ1-2 | - | TRBV12-5 | ASSTGNGNYGYT
13 | TRBJ2-7 | TRBD1 | TRBV4-1 | ASSQGQGGSYEQY
11 | TRBJ2-7 | - | TRBV30 | AWRRMRPDEQY
10 | TRBJ2-7 | - | TRBV30 | AWSVQGGEQY
14 | TRBJ1-3 | TRBD1 | TRBV19 | ASTLRGQGEGNTIY
13 | TRBJ2-1 | TRBD2 | TRBV5-1 | ASSPGTSGRLEQF
14 | TRBJ1-4 | TRBD1 | TRBV27 | ASSFNAGDRGEKLF
14 | TRBJ2-1 | TRBD2 | TRBV14 | ASSGLSGSAYNEQF
15 | TRBJ1-1 | - | TRBV5-6 | ASSPGGGMAFNTEAF
11 | TRBJ2-7 | - | TRBV21-1 | ARGTGGSDEQY
17 | TRBJ2-1 | TRBD2 | TRBV5-1 | ASSWVLLAGGKSYNEQF
12 | TRBJ1-2 | - | TRBV6-5 | ASSYTAVSSGYT
12 | TRBJ1-3 | - | TRBV10-2 | ASPVWGQGNTIY
10 | TRBJ2-3 | - | TRBV5-1 | ASSLGGDTQY
11 | TRBJ2-7 | TRBD2 | TRBV5-1 | ASSIGTRDEQY
11 | TRBJ1-3 | TRBD1 | TRBV29-1 | SVKDRAGNTIY
14 | TRBJ2-3 | TRBD2 | TRBV5-1 | ASSSSGRARTDTQY
14 | TRBJ2-7 | TRBD1 | TRBV12-5 | ASGLRTGTGSYEQY
11 | TRBJ2-7 | - | TRBV25-1 | ASSGGPAYEQY
13 | TRBJ2-6 | - | TRBV30 | AWSVRGSGANVLT
14 | TRBJ1-1 | TRBD1 | TRBV6-5 | ASSYRQGAGYTEAF
13 | TRBJ2-3 | - | TRBV5-1 | ASSPQDSATDTQY
13 | TRBJ1-6 | - | TRBV5-4 | ASSLGNVGAGPLH
15 | TRBJ2-5 | TRBD2 | TRBV4-2 | ASSPRAGLAAQETQY
13 | TRBJ1-5 | TRBD1 | TRBV6-1 | ASSRQGSDNQPQH
13 | TRBJ1-5 | - | TRBV27 | ASRGGAVSNQPQH
12 | TRBJ2-7 | TRBD2 | TRBV5-4 | ASSLAGAPYEQY
12 | TRBJ2-7 | - | TRBV19 | ASSIGGNFYEQY
13 | TRBJ2-7 | - | TRBV9 | ASSVVPGNSYEQY
10 | TRBJ2-7 | - | TRBV19 | ASSIPRGEQY
12 | TRBJ2-1 | - | TRBV27 | ASRTGSSYNEQF
10 | TRBJ2-1 | - | TRBV6-4 | ASSDSRFEQF
15 | TRBJ2-7 | TRBD2 | TRBV5-1 | ASSLGLAGAIYEEQY
9 | TRBJ1-2 | - | TRBV29-1 | SVALFNGYT
11 | TRBJ2-7 | - | TRBV29-1 | SVETGLSVEQY
11 | TRBJ1-2 | TRBD1 | TRBV2 | ASFRDRDYGYT
11 | TRBJ1-1 | - | TRBV7-9 | ASSLVKNTEAF
14 | TRBJ1-3 | - | TRBV7-9 | ASSLDLGRASRSIY
13 | TRBJ2-7 | - | TRBV27 | ASSLTGLSSYEQY
13 | TRBJ1-1 | - | TRBV12-5 | ASGSGHPMNTEAF
13 | TRBJ1-4 | - | TRBV7-3 | ASSLTGKVGEKLF
14 | TRBJ2-1 | TRBD2 | TRBV4-1 | ASSQTPGLGGGEQF
13 | TRBJ2-3 | - | TRBV27 | ASSLLGLASGTQY
11 | TRBJ2-7 | - | TRBV30 | AWSVGLSAEQY
11 | TRBJ1-6 | TRBD1 | TRBV27 | ASRTGGLSPLH
15 | TRBJ2-1 | - | TRBV5-1 | ASSPAGLLVTLNEQF
14 | TRBJ2-5 | - | TRBV9 | ASSVGIEAPGETQY
14 | TRBJ2-5 | TRBD2 | TRBV7-6 | ASSLANPSGSETQY
12 | TRBJ1-1 | - | TRBV11-2 | ASSLAHRNTEAF
13 | TRBJ2-7 | TRBD2 | TRBV28 | ASIQRLAASYEQY